This T cell receptor (beta chain) was identified during a study of T cells in Graves' hyperthyroidism and ophthalmopathy. RNA transcripts gave rise to amplified TCR beta CDR3 regions. RT-PCR in the first round (using the HTBI primer set) targeted the TCR CDR3. TCRdb itself ran the multiplex PCR reads through MiXCR, one entry per CDR3 protein. Among approximately 400,000 distinct CDR3 sequences listed, less than 20% were seen once. Germline CDR1 is SGHRS and CDR2 is YFSETQ. The trim removed 4 bases at V and 1 base at J, leaving 12 bases unmatched. This CDR3 is built from 18 residues. This chain joins TRBV5-1 and TRBJ2-4; 9 bases fit TRBD2. This receptor was obtained from a woman under 30 with Graves' hyperthyroidism. Material for sequencing was blood. CDR3 residues: CASSPSISGGWAKNIQYF. CDR3 nucleotides: TGCGCCAGCAGCCCAAGTATTAGCGGGGGATGGGCCAAAAACATTCAGTACTTC. The variable domain in full, completed from reference TRBV5-1 and TRBJ2-4, reads KAGVTQTPRYLIKTRGQQVTLSCSPISGHRSVSWYQQTPGQGLQFLFEYFSETQRNKGNFPGRFSGRQFSNSRSEMNVSTLELGDSALYLCASSPSISGGWAKNIQYFGAGTRLSVL.